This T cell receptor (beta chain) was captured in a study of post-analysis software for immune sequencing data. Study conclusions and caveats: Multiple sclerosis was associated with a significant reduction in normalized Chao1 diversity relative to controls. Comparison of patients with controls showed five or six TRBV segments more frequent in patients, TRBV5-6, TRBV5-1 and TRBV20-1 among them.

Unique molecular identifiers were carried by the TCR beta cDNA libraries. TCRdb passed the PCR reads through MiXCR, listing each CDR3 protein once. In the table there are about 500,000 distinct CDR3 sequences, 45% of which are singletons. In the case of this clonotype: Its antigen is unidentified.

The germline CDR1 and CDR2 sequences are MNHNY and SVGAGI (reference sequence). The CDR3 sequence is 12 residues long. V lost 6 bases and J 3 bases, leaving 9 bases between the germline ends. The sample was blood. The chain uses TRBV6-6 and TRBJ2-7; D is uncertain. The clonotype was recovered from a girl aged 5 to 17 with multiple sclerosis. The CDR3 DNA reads TGTGCCAGCAGAAACGGTGGCTACGAGCAGTACTTC. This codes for CASRNGGYEQYF.